What follows is one T cell receptor beta chain and its context. Profiled with immunoSEQ multiplex PCR; TCRdb holds only in-frame clones, not every one. This table has more than 50,000 clones, about four fifths appearing once. The source of the sample is a study of OX40 agonist ivuxolimab in advanced cancers. CDR3 size: 15 residues. Per the germline V gene, CDR1 is SEHNR and CDR2 is FQNEAQ (reference sequence). V lost 1 base and J 0 bases, leaving 6 bases between the germline ends. This material consisted of CD4+ or CD8+ T cells sorted from blood, taken in a trial of the OX40 agonist ivuxolimab. The receptor was isolated from an adult with an advanced solid tumor such as melanoma, head and neck, liver or kidney cancer. The chain has TRBV7-9 and TRBJ1-4; D not certain. For the CDR3, the DNA is TGTGCCAGCAGCTTAGTGGAGACAACTAATGAAAAACTGTTTTTT. Translation: CASSLVETTNEKLFF.